What follows are 2 T cell receptor beta chains derived from one specimen sequenced in a study of T cell responses to AZD1222 COVID-19 vaccine. This table comes from immunoSEQ multiplex PCR, and its TCRdb copy is limited to in-frame clones, with some not included. In the table there are 120,000 to 150,000 clones, roughly nine tenths of which are singletons. The sequenced sample was peripheral blood, obtained on day 0 of AZD1222 vaccination. The receptors were sampled from an adult in good health.

This chain links TRBV27 with TRBJ2-1; TRBD2 agrees at 9 bases. Germline lookup yields CDR1 MNHEY and CDR2 SMNVEV (reference sequence). V shed 2 bases and J 2 bases; nucleotides not matched to a gene: 7. This CDR3 contains 17 residues. CDR3 loop: CASSLIRLAGPYNEQFF. In DNA form, the CDR3 reads TGTGCCAGCAGTTTAATTCGCCTAGCGGGGCCCTACAATGAGCAGTTCTTC.

The chain is built from TRBV20-1 and TRBJ1-1; D is perhaps TRBD1 (5 bases). V gave up 6 bases and J gave up 11 bases, with 16 bases separating them. Germline CDR1 and CDR2: DFQATT and SNEGSKA (reference sequence). This CDR3 has 11 amino acids. The CDR3 DNA reads as TGCAGTGCAAATAACCGAGAGGGGGCTTTCTTT. Amino acid sequence: CSANNREGAFF.